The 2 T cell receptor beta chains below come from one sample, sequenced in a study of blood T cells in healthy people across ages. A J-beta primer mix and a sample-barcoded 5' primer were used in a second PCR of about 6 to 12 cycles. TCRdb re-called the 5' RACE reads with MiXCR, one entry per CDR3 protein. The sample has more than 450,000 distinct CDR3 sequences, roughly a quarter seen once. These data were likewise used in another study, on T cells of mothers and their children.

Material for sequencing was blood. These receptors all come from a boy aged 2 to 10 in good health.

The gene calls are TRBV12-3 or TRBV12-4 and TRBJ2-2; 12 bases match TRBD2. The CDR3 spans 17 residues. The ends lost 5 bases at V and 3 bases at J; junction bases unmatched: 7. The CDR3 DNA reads TGTGCCAGCAGTCCACTGACTAGCGGGAGCGACACCGGGGAGCTGTTTTTT. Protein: CASSPLTSGSDTGELFF.

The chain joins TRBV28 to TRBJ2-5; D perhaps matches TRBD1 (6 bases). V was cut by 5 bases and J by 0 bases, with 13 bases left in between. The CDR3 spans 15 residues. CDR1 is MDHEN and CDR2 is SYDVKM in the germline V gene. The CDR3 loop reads CASSLRDIYQETQYF. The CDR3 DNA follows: TGTGCCAGCAGTCTCCGGGACATATACCAAGAGACCCAGTACTTC.